This T cell receptor beta chain appears in the sequencing data of a study of blood T cell repertoires in COVID-19. Data came from immunoSEQ multiplex PCR; TCRdb stores just in-frame clones and leaves some out. The data hold under 150,000 clones, with about 89% observed a single time. The germline V gene encodes CDR1 LNHDA and CDR2 SQIVND (reference sequence). This CDR3 region has 13 residues. V was trimmed by 3 bases and J by 1 base, leaving 7 bases between them. Sequenced sample: peripheral blood. The sequence was obtained from a man aged 45-65 years with active COVID-19. The V gene is TRBV19, the J gene TRBJ2-7; D is ambiguous. CDR3 in amino acids: CASSIEHSYEQYF. The CDR3 DNA follows: TGTGCCAGTAGTATCGAGCATTCCTACGAGCAGTACTTC.